The 8 T cell receptor beta chains in this list originate from one sample, sequenced in a study of blood T cell repertoires in COVID-19. Clones were read by immunoSEQ multiplex PCR, and TCRdb kept only the in-frame ones, dropping some. The sample carries some 230,000 clones, roughly 80% recorded once. The material sequenced was peripheral blood. The receptor set was obtained from a woman in her 50s with acute or convalescent COVID-19.

The rearrangement uses TRBV15 and TRBJ2-4; D is perhaps TRBD2 (6 bases). Germline CDR1 reads LNHNV; CDR2 reads YYDKDF (reference sequence). V was clipped by 3 bases and J by 8 bases, with 14 bases between them. The CDR3 is made up of 14 amino acids. The CDR3 bases are TGTGCCACCAGCAGGGGTGGGGGGTCGGACATTCAGTACTTC. Its protein product is CATSRGGGSDIQYF.

This clone was seen a handful of times. As DNA, the CDR3 is TGTGCCAGTAGTATGGGGCGGACAGGGGGCGGCTATGGCTACACCTTC. Translated: CASSMGRTGGGYGYTF. V gene TRBV19 combines with J gene TRBJ1-2, with 11 bases lining up with TRBD1. The V and J ends lost 3 bases and 4 bases, in that order; junction bases with no gene match: 7. This CDR3 has 16 residues. CDR1 and CDR2 from the germline V gene are LNHDA and SQIVND (reference sequence).

Regarding this clone: This sample also contains other DNA sequences that code for the same CDR3. The V call is TRBV24-1, the J call TRBJ1-2; 8 bases agree with TRBD1. The V segment lost 5 bases and the J segment 5 bases; nucleotides outside the gene matches: 3. CDR1 and CDR2 (germline): KGHDR, SFDVKD. The CDR3 extends over 13 amino acids. As DNA, the CDR3 is TGTGCCACCAGTGCGAGACAGGGGTATGGCTACACCTTC. Translating gives CATSARQGYGYTF.

The gene calls are TRBV9 and TRBJ2-5; 8 bases agree with TRBD2. This CDR3 has 16 amino acids. Per the germline V gene, CDR1 is SGDLS and CDR2 is YYNGEE. With 1 base clipped from V and 1 base from J, the junction kept 6 bases outside the gene matches. The CDR3 sequence is CASSVLAGGLQETQYF. The DNA for the CDR3 is TGTGCCAGCAGCGTATTGGCGGGGGGCCTCCAAGAGACCCAGTACTTC.

The chain uses TRBV4-2 and TRBJ1-2; 7 bases agree with TRBD1. Germline V CDR1 and CDR2: LGHNA, YNFKEQ. The CDR3 runs 14 residues. Unmatched junction bases numbered 6, after V lost 0 bases and J lost 8 bases. CDR3 sequence: CASSQETTGKGYTF. Written as DNA, the CDR3 is TGTGCCAGCAGCCAAGAAACGACAGGGAAGGGCTACACCTTC.

The genes are TRBV19 and TRBJ1-5; D perhaps matches TRBD1 (6 bases). This CDR3 contains 17 residues. Germline V gives CDR1 LNHDA, CDR2 SQIVND (reference sequence). V was shortened by 4 bases and J by 0 bases, with 16 bases between the two germline ends. Here the CDR3 reads CASSTSGARYSNQPQHF. As DNA, the CDR3 is TGTGCCAGTAGTACCTCAGGGGCCCGTTATAGCAATCAGCCCCAGCATTTT.

The CDR3 DNA reads TGTGCCAGCAGTGAAATTGCAGGGGGCGATCCAACTAATGAAAAACTGTTTTTT. It encodes CASSEIAGGDPTNEKLFF. The J gene is TRBJ1-4, the V gene TRBV6-1; 8 bases are shared with TRBD1. The germline gives CDR1 MNHNS, CDR2 SASEGT. This CDR3 is built from 18 residues. Unmatched junction bases numbered 8, after V lost 2 bases and J lost 0 bases.

The V call is TRBV4-3, the J call TRBJ1-1, with D unresolved. Germline V gives CDR1 LGHNA, CDR2 YSLEER. The CDR3 runs to 14 residues. V gave up 2 bases and J gave up 1 base, with 8 bases separating them. The DNA for the CDR3 is TGCGCCAGCAGCCAACTAATACGGAACACTGAAGCTTTCTTT. Translated, it gives CASSQLIRNTEAFF.